The 25 T cell receptor beta chains below all came from one sample that was sequenced in a study of blood T cell repertoires in COVID-19. Data came from immunoSEQ multiplex PCR; TCRdb stores just in-frame clones and leaves some out. In the table there are more than 200,000 clones, roughly 87% of which are singletons. Sequenced material: PBMCs or T cells enriched from blood (not recorded which). The receptors here all came from a young woman with acute COVID-19.

This chain joins TRBV3-1 (or the pseudogene TRBV3-2) and TRBJ2-1, with unresolved D. The CDR3 loop spans 12 amino acids. The V end was cut by 2 bases, the J end by 4 bases, with 3 bases between. From germline, CDR1 is LGHDT and CDR2 YNNKEL (reference sequence). The CDR3 sequence is CASSQQYNEQFF. The DNA of the CDR3 is TGTGCCAGCAGCCAACAATACAATGAGCAGTTCTTC.

V and J are TRBV5-4 and TRBJ2-3; D unresolved. Trimming cost V 3 bases and J 12 bases, with 20 bases left between them. CDR1 and CDR2 (germline): SGHNT, YYREEE (reference sequence). This CDR3 is 14 amino acids long. The CDR3, as DNA: TGTGCCAGCAGCTCGATCCCTTCTGCGATTAGCCAGTATTTT. Encoded protein: CASSSIPSAISQYF.

CDR3 region: CASSLVGGSFEQYF. Written as DNA, the CDR3 is TGTGCCAGCAGCTTGGTTGGGGGCAGTTTCGAGCAGTACTTC. V and J are TRBV5-8 and TRBJ2-7, with D perhaps matching TRBD1 (6 bases). V lost 0 bases, J lost 6 bases, and 13 bases lay in between. CDR1 and CDR2 from the germline V gene are SGHTS and YDEGEE. The CDR3 length is 14 residues.

The V call is TRBV11-2, the J call TRBJ2-2; 10 bases align to TRBD1. The length of the CDR3 is 15 residues. J was trimmed by 4 bases and V by 5 bases; bases with no gene match: 4. Germline values: CDR1 SGHAT, CDR2 FQNNGV. CDR3 loop: CASSQGQGFTGELFF. The CDR3 coding sequence is TGTGCCAGCAGCCAGGGACAGGGGTTCACCGGGGAGCTGTTTTTT. Combining the CDR3 with reference TRBV11-2 and TRBJ2-2 gives the whole variable domain EAGVAQSPRYKIIEKRQSVAFWCNPISGHATLYWYQQILGQGPKLLIQFQNNGVVDDSQLPKDRFSAERLKGVDSTLKIQPAKLEDSAVYLCASSQGQGFTGELFFGEGSRLTVL.

The chain combines TRBV7-2 with TRBJ1-5, with D unclear. V was pared by 8 bases and J by 2 bases, with 7 bases between. This CDR3 is built from 12 residues. Germline CDR1 SGHTA, CDR2 FQGNSA. The CDR3 nucleotides read TGTGCCAGCCAATTAGGCAATCAGCCCCAGCATTTT. Protein product: CASQLGNQPQHF.

The chain links TRBV7-2 to TRBJ2-5; 11 nucleotides match TRBD2. Germline V gene lookup returns CDR1 SGHTA and CDR2 FQGNSA. Trimming cost V 4 bases and J 7 bases; bases outside gene matches: 5. The CDR3 is 14 residues long. Here the CDR3 reads CASSYTSGSRTQYF. CDR3 in DNA: TGTGCCAGCAGCTATACTAGCGGGAGTCGGACCCAGTACTTC.

The chain carries TRBV27 and TRBJ2-3; 8 bases map to TRBD2. This CDR3 is built from 15 residues. In germline, CDR1 is MNHEY, CDR2 SMNVEV (reference sequence). V gave up 3 bases and J gave up 6 bases; unmatched junction bases: 8. CDR3 nucleotide sequence: TGTGCCAGCAGTTTTTCACTAGCGGCCCGGGATACGCAGTATTTT. This translates into CASSFSLAARDTQYF.

The V call is TRBV7-6, the J call TRBJ1-1; 8 positions match TRBD1. V shed 2 bases and J 4 bases; nucleotides not matched to a gene: 6. Germline V gene data show CDR1 as SGHVS and CDR2 as FNYEAQ. CDR3 length: 15 amino acids. CDR3 sequence reads: CASSLISGGFTEAFF. DNA for the CDR3: TGTGCCAGCAGCTTAATATCAGGGGGCTTCACTGAAGCTTTCTTT.

V and J are TRBV2 and TRBJ2-1, with 8 bases that match TRBD2. CDR3 size: 14 residues. With V trimmed by 8 bases and J by 8 bases, 11 bases remained unmatched. Germline V gene sequence: CDR1 SNHLY, CDR2 FYNNEI. As DNA, the CDR3 is TGTGCCAGCGAGAGGCGGGGGGCAGGGGATGAGCAGTTCTTC. It codes for CASERRGAGDEQFF.

The V gene is TRBV5-6, the J gene TRBJ1-6, with 7 bases identical to TRBD1. V lost 4 bases to trimming and J lost 9 bases; unmatched junction nucleotides: 10. The CDR3 totals 15 residues. CDR1 is SGHDT, CDR2 YYEEEE, per germline. CDR3: CASSPRTGRISPLHF. DNA for the CDR3: TGTGCCAGCAGCCCTCGGACAGGCCGCATTTCACCCCTCCACTTT.

The CDR3 DNA reads as TGTGCCAGCTCTCCCACCAGAGACGGTGGGGCAGCTTTCTTT. This encodes CASSPTRDGGAAFF. The J gene is TRBJ1-1, the V gene TRBV18; D perhaps matches TRBD1 (5 bases). Germline loops: CDR1 KGHSH, CDR2 LQKENI. The CDR3 consists of 14 residues. V was shortened by 6 bases and J by 10 bases, with 21 bases between the two germline ends.

The V gene is TRBV6-1, the J gene TRBJ2-4; the D gene is possibly TRBD2 (7 bases). The germline V gene has CDR1 MNHNS and CDR2 SASEGT. V gave up 2 bases and J gave up 0 bases, with 17 bases separating them. The CDR3 is 18 residues long. The CDR3, as DNA: TGTGCCAGCAGTGAAAGCGGGGAACAGGGTTTAGCCAAAAACATTCAGTACTTC. Its protein is CASSESGEQGLAKNIQYF.

This clone was seen a few times. This rearrangement joins TRBV15 to TRBJ1-2, with D maybe TRBD1 (6 bases). This CDR3 comprises 16 residues. Trimming cost V 5 bases and J 2 bases, with 18 bases left between them. Germline lookup yields CDR1 LNHNV and CDR2 YYDKDF (reference sequence). In nucleotides, the CDR3 is TGTGCCACCAGCGGAACGAAGGGGGTTCTAAACTATGGCTACACCTTC. As protein: CATSGTKGVLNYGYTF.

The chain uses TRBV7-9 and TRBJ2-7, with 10 bases lining up with TRBD2. Trimming cost V 8 bases and J 3 bases; bases outside gene matches: 4. The germline V gene has CDR1 SEHNR and CDR2 FQNEAQ (reference sequence). This CDR3 comprises 13 residues. Here the CDR3 DNA reads TGTGCCAGCTCGGCTAGCGGGAGCTACGAGCAGTACTTC. Translated, it gives CASSASGSYEQYF.

The chain recombines TRBV28 with TRBJ1-6; TRBD1 is a possible D gene (5 bases). The V end lost 8 bases, the J end lost 0 bases, and 14 bases lay between the germline ends. CDR3 length equals 16 residues. Looked up from germline, CDR1 is MDHEN and CDR2 is SYDVKM. CDR3 protein: CASLGGGLSYNSPLHF. DNA of the CDR3: TGTGCCAGCCTGGGGGGGGGTCTCTCCTATAATTCACCCCTCCACTTT.

This clone was found once. The rearrangement uses TRBV11-2 and TRBJ1-4; 8 bases are a match to TRBD1. In germline, CDR1 is SGHAT, CDR2 FQNNGV. After removal of 3 bases from V and 1 base from J, the junction contained 1 base not matched to a gene. This CDR3 region has 15 residues. In nucleotides, the CDR3 is TGTGCCAGCAGCTTGGACAGGGTAACTAATGAAAAACTGTTTTTT. Its translation: CASSLDRVTNEKLFF. The full variable domain, its missing parts supplied by reference TRBV11-2 and TRBJ1-4, is EAGVAQSPRYKIIEKRQSVAFWCNPISGHATLYWYQQILGQGPKLLIQFQNNGVVDDSQLPKDRFSAERLKGVDSTLKIQPAKLEDSAVYLCASSLDRVTNEKLFFGSGTQLSVL.

J is TRBJ2-1 and V is TRBV19, with a possible D match to TRBD1 (6 bases). The germline CDR1 and CDR2 sequences are LNHDA and SQIVND (reference sequence). The CDR3 is made up of 15 amino acids. V lost 6 bases to trimming and J lost 2 bases, with 14 bases between them. The CDR3, as DNA: TGTGCCAGTAGGATGGACAGAAGCCCCTACAATGAGCAGTTCTTC. It is translated as CASRMDRSPYNEQFF.

The chain employs TRBV2 and TRBJ2-7; perhaps TRBD1 as D (5 bases). CDR1 and CDR2 (germline): SNHLY, FYNNEI. V was trimmed by 4 bases and J by 5 bases, leaving 9 bases between them. This CDR3 has 12 residues. The CDR3: CASSGRGDEQYF. In DNA form, the CDR3 reads TGTGCCAGCAGTGGAAGGGGTGACGAGCAGTACTTC.

The CDR3 nucleotides read TGTGCCAGCAGGAAACAAGGGGTTTTGGAGACCCAGTACTTC. It yields the protein CASRKQGVLETQYF. The chain is built from TRBV28 and TRBJ2-5, with a weak D call TRBD1 (5 bases). The CDR3 spans 14 residues. The germline V and J ends were trimmed by 6 bases and 5 bases, with 16 bases remaining between them. Germline values: CDR1 MDHEN, CDR2 SYDVKM.

The rearrangement links TRBV9 to TRBJ2-1; 11 bases align to TRBD2. The J segment lost 1 base and the V segment lost 0 bases, leaving 6 bases of the junction unmatched. The CDR3 loop spans 18 amino acids. Germline CDR1 SGDLS, CDR2 YYNGEE. Here the CDR3 reads CASSVAISGGGSYNEQFF. CDR3 DNA sequence: TGTGCCAGCAGCGTAGCTATTAGCGGGGGGGGATCCTACAATGAGCAGTTCTTC.

The chain links TRBV7-3 to TRBJ2-6; D perhaps matches TRBD2 (6 bases). CDR3 length: 15 amino acids. Germline lookup yields CDR1 SGHTA and CDR2 FQGTGA. V was trimmed by 5 bases and J by 2 bases, leaving 10 bases between them. Written as DNA, the CDR3 is TGTGCCAGCAGCCCGGGGGTGGCTGGGGCCAACGTCCTGACTTTC. Translated: CASSPGVAGANVLTF.

The CDR3, as DNA: TGTGCCACCGCGAGGAGGAGAGACAATGAGCAGTTCTTC. Its translation is CATARRRDNEQFF. This sequence joins TRBV19 and TRBJ2-1; maybe TRBD2 (5 bases). V gave up 10 bases and J gave up 5 bases, with 15 bases separating them. There are 13 residues in the CDR3. CDR1 and CDR2 (germline): LNHDA, SQIVND (reference sequence).

This chain uses TRBV27 with TRBJ2-7; weak D call: TRBD1 (6 bases). This CDR3 is 15 amino acids long. The V end lost 2 bases, the J end lost 0 bases, and 11 bases lay between the germline ends. Germline lookup yields CDR1 MNHEY and CDR2 SMNVEV (reference sequence). This chain's CDR3 is CASSLLTGYSYEQYF. CDR3 nucleotides: TGTGCCAGCAGTTTACTGACAGGTTACTCCTACGAGCAGTACTTC.

The rearrangement uses TRBV18 and TRBJ2-7, with 9 bases aligning to TRBD1. There are 16 residues in the CDR3. Per germline, CDR1 KGHSH and CDR2 LQKENI. Trimming cost V 2 bases and J 1 base; bases outside gene matches: 6. CDR3 sequence reads: CASSPLPGQGSYEQYF. The CDR3 DNA reads as TGTGCCAGCTCACCATTGCCTGGACAGGGGTCCTACGAGCAGTACTTC.

This clone appeared a few times. The gene calls are TRBV11-1 and TRBJ2-7; 7 bases map to TRBD2. V lost 5 bases and J lost 9; bases outside the gene matches: 10. CDR3 length: 13 amino acids. Germline V lookup: CDR1 SGHAT, CDR2 FQDESV (reference sequence). CDR3 sequence reads: CASSKTPAGTQYF. In DNA, the CDR3 is TGTGCCAGCAGCAAAACCCCAGCGGGGACGCAGTACTTC.